This TCR beta chain was found in a study of siplizumab effects on memory and regulatory T cells. The CDR3 loop spans 12 amino acids. Germline V lookup: CDR1 GTSNPN, CDR2 SVGIG (reference sequence). With 5 bases clipped from V and 12 bases from J, the junction kept 10 bases outside the gene matches. Using immunoSEQ multiplex PCR, the repertoire was profiled, and TCRdb retains in-frame clones only, with some absent. The repertoire holds 100,000 or so clones, with under 95% as singletons. The chain has TRBV30 and TRBJ2-7; 10 bases fit TRBD2. The receptor was derived from a human donor in good health. Sequencing was done on a sample of CD4+ T cells sorted from blood. CDR3 loop: CAWRLAGLPAYF. The CDR3, as DNA: TGTGCCTGGCGACTAGCGGGTCTCCCGGCGTACTTC.